Each of the 28 T cell receptor beta chains below was sequenced from the same sample in a study of T cells in Graves' hyperthyroidism and ophthalmopathy. Amplified regions were TCR beta CDR3 sequences from RNA transcripts. The HTBI primer set drove a first-round RT-PCR of the TCR CDR3. Via MiXCR, TCRdb re-called the multiplex PCR reads, giving one row per CDR3 protein. The sample holds about 400,000 distinct CDR3 sequences, more than 13% seen once. The sample consisted of blood. These receptors were taken from a man aged 45-65 years with Graves' ophthalmopathy.

This clonotype was picked up many times. The chain links TRBV5-1 to TRBJ2-1; no definite D call. The CDR3 is 14 amino acids. CDR1 and CDR2 (germline): SGHRS, YFSETQ. V was shortened by 1 base and J by 4 bases, with 9 bases between the two germline ends. The CDR3 DNA reads as TGCGCCAGCAGCTTGCTCGGGCCATACAATGAGCAGTTCTTC. It yields the protein CASSLLGPYNEQFF.

This clonotype turned up a few times. V is TRBV12-3 or TRBV12-4 and J is TRBJ2-2; no firm D call. The CDR3 consists of 13 residues. V lost 3 bases to trimming and J lost 4 bases, with 6 bases between them. The CDR3 coding sequence is TGTGCCAGCAGTTTGGACCTCACCGGGGAGCTGTTTTTT. Encoded protein: CASSLDLTGELFF.

The sample holds a few counts of this clonotype. V gene TRBV7-9 combines with J gene TRBJ1-4; a weak D match, TRBD1 (5 bases). CDR3 length equals 14 residues. Per germline, CDR1 SEHNR and CDR2 FQNEAQ (reference sequence). V was pared by 0 bases and J by 7 bases, with 9 bases between. CDR3 in DNA: TGTGCCAGCAGCTTAGCGGGGGGAGTTGAAAAACTGTTTTTT. Translated, it gives CASSLAGGVEKLFF.

This clonotype was found many times. V gene TRBV3-1 combines with J gene TRBJ2-2, with D possibly being TRBD1 or TRBD2 (6 bases each). CDR3 length equals 16 residues. Germline loops: CDR1 LGHDT, CDR2 YNNKEL (reference sequence). Trimming stripped 1 base from V and 2 bases from J, with 11 bases between. The CDR3: CASSQVFGGNTGELFF. As DNA, the CDR3 is TGTGCCAGCAGCCAAGTCTTCGGGGGCAACACCGGGGAGCTGTTTTTT.

This clonotype appeared a few times. The CDR3 protein is CSARDREGPHKGYTF. The CDR3, as DNA: TGCAGTGCTAGAGATCGGGAAGGTCCTCACAAGGGCTACACCTTC. V is TRBV20-1 and J is TRBJ1-2; no clear D. The CDR3 length is 15 residues. The germline V gene encodes CDR1 DFQATT and CDR2 SNEGSKA (reference sequence). V dropped 0 bases and J dropped 8 bases, with 19 bases sitting between them.

This clonotype has at least ten counts. The CDR3 nucleotides read TGTGCCAGCAGCCCCACCCAGGGGTTCGCCTACGAGCAGTACTTC. Its translation: CASSPTQGFAYEQYF. The chain has TRBV12-3 or TRBV12-4 and TRBJ2-7; tentatively, D is TRBD1 (6 bases). This CDR3 is built from 15 residues. The V and J ends lost 6 bases and 2 bases respectively, with 17 bases between them.

This rearrangement joins TRBV9 to TRBJ1-1, with D hard to call. The CDR3 sequence is 16 residues long. The V end lost 5 bases, the J end lost 6 bases, and 23 bases lay between the germline ends. The germline V gene encodes CDR1 SGDLS and CDR2 YYNGEE. CDR3 nucleotides: TGTGCCAGCAGTCCAAATCCAGGAGCGCGGCTCTCTGAAGCTTTCTTT. Residues: CASSPNPGARLSEAFF.

This clonotype has at least ten counts. This chain links TRBV19 with TRBJ2-3; D not certain. Trimming removed 5 bases at V and 4 bases at J, with 16 bases between. Germline values: CDR1 LNHDA, CDR2 SQIVND (reference sequence). This CDR3 region has 15 residues. The CDR3 bases are TGTGCCAGTAGTGTAAGTTGGCGGCGCTCAGATACGCAGTATTTT. This translates into CASSVSWRRSDTQYF.

This clonotype was detected a few times. The chain links TRBV12-3 or TRBV12-4 to TRBJ1-3, with TRBD1 as a possible D gene (6 bases). V lost 4 bases and J 0 bases, leaving 16 bases between the germline ends. This CDR3 has 17 residues. The chain's CDR3 is CASSSYPGRGSGNTIYF. The CDR3 coding sequence is TGTGCCAGCAGTTCCTACCCGGGCAGGGGCTCTGGAAACACCATATATTTT.

This clonotype has more than one count but fewer than ten. Here the CDR3 DNA reads TGTGCCAGCAGCATGCTAGCGGGTGGCACAGATACGCAGTATTTT. The encoded protein is CASSMLAGGTDTQYF. This sequence joins TRBV7-9 and TRBJ2-3, with 8 bases matching TRBD2. V lost 5 bases and J lost 1; bases outside the gene matches: 5. The germline gives CDR1 SEHNR, CDR2 FQNEAQ (reference sequence). The CDR3 runs to 15 residues.

This clonotype has ten or more counts. This chain joins TRBV5-1 and TRBJ2-1; 9 bases are shared with TRBD2. Trimming took 4 bases from V and 4 from J; bases not matched to a gene: 6. This CDR3 has 15 amino acids. CDR1 is SGHRS, CDR2 YFSETQ, per germline. CDR3 bases: TGCGCCAGCAGCGAAAGGACTAGCGCATACAATGAGCAGTTCTTC. Amino acid sequence: CASSERTSAYNEQFF. Complete variable domain (other parts from reference TRBV5-1 and TRBJ2-1): KAGVTQTPRYLIKTRGQQVTLSCSPISGHRSVSWYQQTPGQGLQFLFEYFSETQRNKGNFPGRFSGRQFSNSRSEMNVSTLELGDSALYLCASSERTSAYNEQFFGPGTRLTVL.

This clonotype was counted only a few times. The chain couples TRBV5-1 to TRBJ2-1; possibly TRBD1 or TRBD2 for D (5 bases each). With 5 bases removed from V and 5 bases from J, the gap between germline ends came to 26 bases. This CDR3 contains 18 residues. Germline lookup yields CDR1 SGHRS and CDR2 YFSETQ. The CDR3 DNA sequence: TGCGCCAGCAGTGAGATCGCGTGGGACCCAAAGAACCACAATGAGCAGTTCTTC. Residues: CASSEIAWDPKNHNEQFF.

This clonotype was found many times. The CDR3 loop reads CASSSGDEQFF. In DNA, the CDR3 is TGTGCCAGCAGCTCTGGCGATGAGCAGTTCTTC. The chain joins TRBV7-9 to TRBJ2-1, with no clear D. The CDR3 totals 11 residues. Germline V gene data show CDR1 as SEHNR and CDR2 as FQNEAQ (reference sequence). V was pared by 4 bases and J by 8 bases, with 6 bases between. Based on the CDR3 plus reference TRBV7-9 and TRBJ2-1, the full variable domain is DTGVSQNPRHKITKRGQNVTFRCDPISEHNRLYWYRQTLGQGPEFLTYFQNEAQLEKSRLLSDRFSAERPKGSFSTLEIQRTEQGDSAMYLCASSSGDEQFFGPGTRLTVL.

This clonotype occurred many times. V usage is TRBV7-9 and J usage is TRBJ1-6; no clear D gene. The germline V gene has CDR1 SEHNR and CDR2 FQNEAQ (reference sequence). The V and J ends lost 5 bases and 10 bases respectively, with 12 bases between them. The CDR3 covers 13 residues. Here the CDR3 DNA reads TGTGCCAGCAGCATCCGAGGAGGATCACCCCTCCACTTT. Its protein is CASSIRGGSPLHF.

This clonotype was counted many times. This CDR3 is CAWGGGMGEQFF. In DNA form, the CDR3 reads TGTGCCTGGGGCGGGGGCATGGGGGAGCAGTTCTTC. V gene TRBV30 combines with J gene TRBJ2-1; a possible D gene is TRBD2 (7 bases). The germline CDR1 and CDR2 sequences are GTSNPN and SVGIG (reference sequence). With 5 bases removed from V and 10 bases from J, the gap between germline ends came to 15 bases. The CDR3 totals 12 residues.

This clonotype was counted a few times. V and J are TRBV29-1 and TRBJ2-4; TRBD1 matches at 7 bases. The germline gives CDR1 SQVTM, CDR2 ANQGSEA. The CDR3 spans 16 residues. The V and J ends lost 6 bases and 3 bases, in that order; junction bases with no gene match: 14. CDR3 in DNA: TGCAGCGTCGGACAGGCAGGTCTTTGGGGCAAAAACATTCAGTACTTC. Translated, it gives CSVGQAGLWGKNIQYF. Combining the CDR3 with reference TRBV29-1 and TRBJ2-4 gives the whole variable domain SAVISQKPSRDICQRGTSLTIQCQVDSQVTMMFWYRQQPGQSLTLIATANQGSEATYESGFVIDKFPISRPNLTFSTLTVSNMSPEDSSIYLCSVGQAGLWGKNIQYFGAGTRLSVL.

J is TRBJ2-6 and V is TRBV15; D uncertain. This CDR3 is 12 amino acids long. Trimming shortened V by 4 bases and J by 10 bases, and 8 bases separated the two germline ends. Germline lookup yields CDR1 LNHNV and CDR2 YYDKDF (reference sequence). The CDR3 DNA reads TGTGCCACCAGCAATGCAGTAAACGTCCTGACTTTC. This sequence encodes CATSNAVNVLTF.

The sample holds many counts of this clonotype. The chain recombines TRBV2 with TRBJ2-3; 9 nucleotides align to TRBD1. Germline V gene data show CDR1 as SNHLY and CDR2 as FYNNEI. The CDR3 length is 17 residues. V trimming: 10 bases; J trimming: 0 bases; junction bases outside the gene matches: 14. Here the CDR3 DNA reads TGTGCCAACTACCGGGACAGGGACTCTCTAAGCACAGATACGCAGTATTTT. As protein: CANYRDRDSLSTDTQYF.

This clonotype was seen a few times. The V gene is TRBV27, the J gene TRBJ1-3; possibly TRBD1 for D (6 bases). Trimming shortened V by 5 bases and J by 4 bases, and 12 bases separated the two germline ends. This CDR3 is 14 amino acids long. CDR1 is MNHEY and CDR2 is SMNVEV in the germline V gene (reference sequence). The CDR3 sequence is CASSPTGWGNTIYF. The CDR3 region has the DNA TGTGCCAGCAGTCCGACAGGATGGGGAAACACCATATATTTT.

J is TRBJ1-6 and V is TRBV30; maybe TRBD1 (5 bases). Germline assignment: CDR1 GTSNPN and CDR2 SVGIG (reference sequence). Trimming took 0 bases from V and 7 from J, leaving 10 bases between them. This CDR3 is 14 amino acids long. This CDR3 reads CAWSVGPINSPLHF. DNA for the CDR3: TGTGCCTGGAGTGTGGGACCGATAAATTCACCCCTCCACTTT. Variable domain in full (rest from reference TRBV30 and TRBJ1-6): SQTIHQWPATLVQPVGSPLSLECTVEGTSNPNLYWYRQAAGRGLQLLFYSVGIGQISSEVPQNLSASRPQDRQFILSSKKLLLSDSGFYLCAWSVGPINSPLHFGNGTRLTVT.

In this sample, this clonotype turned up many times. CDR3 loop: CASIPGGGNSPLHF. The DNA of the CDR3 is TGTGCCAGCATACCAGGAGGGGGAAATTCACCCCTCCACTTT. The genes are TRBV28 and TRBJ1-6; TRBD1 might be the D (6 bases). CDR3 length: 14 residues. CDR1 is MDHEN, CDR2 SYDVKM, per germline. The V and J ends lost 7 bases and 7 bases respectively, with 14 bases between them.

This clonotype was recorded a few times. The J gene is TRBJ2-7, the V gene TRBV12-3 or TRBV12-4; perhaps TRBD2 as D (6 bases). Trimming removed 2 bases at V and 3 bases at J, with 14 bases between. This CDR3 is 15 amino acids long. CDR3 DNA: TGTGCCAGCAGTTTACGGGGGTCAACCTTCTACGAGCAGTACTTC. Protein sequence: CASSLRGSTFYEQYF.

This clonotype has just a few counts. This chain links TRBV9 with TRBJ2-2, with 8 nucleotides matching TRBD2. Germline V gives CDR1 SGDLS, CDR2 YYNGEE. V lost 5 bases and J lost 4; bases outside the gene matches: 7. The CDR3 totals 15 residues. CDR3 in DNA: TGTGCCAGCAGTCCGGGAGGGGCGGTCACCGGGGAGCTGTTTTTT. Its translation: CASSPGGAVTGELFF.

This clonotype was recorded many times. This chain links TRBV7-9 with TRBJ2-2; 14 positions match TRBD2. The V and J ends lost 1 base and 8 bases, in that order; junction bases with no gene match: 9. The CDR3 is 18 amino acids. Germline lookup yields CDR1 SEHNR and CDR2 FQNEAQ (reference sequence). Here the CDR3 DNA reads TGTGCCAGCAGCTTAGACCCCGGGACTAGCGGGAGTATTGGGGAGCTGTTTTTT. It is translated as CASSLDPGTSGSIGELFF.

This chain connects TRBV3-1 to TRBJ1-2; 7 positions match TRBD1. V dropped 0 bases and J dropped 7; count of bases not matched to a gene: 8. This CDR3 spans 15 amino acids. CDR1 and CDR2 from the germline V gene are LGHDT and YNNKEL (reference sequence). The CDR3 loop is CASSQDRQGVGGYTF. The CDR3 DNA sequence: TGTGCCAGCAGCCAAGATAGACAGGGAGTAGGTGGCTACACCTTC.

This clonotype has at least ten counts. CDR3 DNA sequence: TGTGCCAGTAGTATTACAGGGGGGTACAATGAGCAGTTCTTC. Its translation is CASSITGGYNEQFF. This chain links TRBV19 with TRBJ2-1, with 8 bases aligning to TRBD1. Trimming removed 3 bases from V and 4 bases from J; junction bases left unmatched: 2. CDR3 length: 14 residues. Germline values: CDR1 LNHDA, CDR2 SQIVND (reference sequence).

In its sample, this clonotype was seen many times. The chain couples TRBV4-2 to TRBJ1-2; no clear D. The V end was cut by 0 bases, the J end by 1 base, with 9 bases between. Germline loops: CDR1 LGHNA, CDR2 YNFKEQ. The CDR3 runs to 15 residues. CDR3 nucleotides: TGTGCCAGCAGCCAAGAGGTTACCCTTAACTATGGCTACACCTTC. Translating it yields CASSQEVTLNYGYTF.

This clonotype was detected ten times or more. This chain joins TRBV2 and TRBJ2-1, with D unresolved. The V and J ends lost 1 base and 4 bases respectively, with 5 bases between them. The germline V gene has CDR1 SNHLY and CDR2 FYNNEI. The CDR3 runs to 13 residues. CDR3 sequence: CASSEVSYNEQFF. The CDR3 region has the DNA TGTGCCAGCAGTGAAGTTTCTTACAATGAGCAGTTCTTC.